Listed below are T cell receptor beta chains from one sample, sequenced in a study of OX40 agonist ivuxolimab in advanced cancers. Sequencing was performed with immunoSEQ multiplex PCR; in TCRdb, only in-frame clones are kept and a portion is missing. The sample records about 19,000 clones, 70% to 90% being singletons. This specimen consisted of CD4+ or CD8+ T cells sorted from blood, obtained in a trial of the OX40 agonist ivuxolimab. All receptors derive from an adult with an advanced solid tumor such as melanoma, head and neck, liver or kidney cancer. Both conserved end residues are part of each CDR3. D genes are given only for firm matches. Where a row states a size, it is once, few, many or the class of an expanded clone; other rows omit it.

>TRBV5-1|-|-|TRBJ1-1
CASSLVGGNTEAFF
TGCGCCAGCAGCTTGGTTGGGGGCAACACTGAAGCTTTCTTT
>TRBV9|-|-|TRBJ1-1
CASSGAGQIINTEAFF
TGTGCCAGCAGCGGGGCAGGACAGATCATTAACACTGAAGCTTTCTTT
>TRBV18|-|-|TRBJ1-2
CASSSGRTNYGYTF
TGTGCCAGCTCCTCGGGGAGGACTAACTATGGCTACACCTTC
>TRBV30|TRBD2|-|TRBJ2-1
CASPSGGGGEQFF
TGTGCCTCCCCTAGCGGGGGGGGCGGTGAGCAGTTCTTC
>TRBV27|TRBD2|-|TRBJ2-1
CASTHWRTSGSFGYNEQFF
TGTGCCAGCACCCACTGGAGGACTAGCGGGAGTTTTGGGTACAATGAGCAGTTCTTC
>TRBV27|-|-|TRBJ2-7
CASSPTVSYEQYF
TGTGCCAGCAGCCCGACAGTAAGCTACGAGCAGTACTTC
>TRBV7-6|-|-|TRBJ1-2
CASSLFPSGYTF
TGTGCCAGCAGCTTATTTCCATCCGGCTACACCTTC
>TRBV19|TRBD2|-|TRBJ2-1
CASSIGLARYNEQFF
TGTGCCAGTAGTATAGGACTAGCGCGTTACAATGAGCAGTTCTTC
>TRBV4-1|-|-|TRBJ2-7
CASSRGFGASYEQYF
TGCGCCAGCAGCCGGGGGTTCGGGGCGTCCTACGAGCAGTACTTC
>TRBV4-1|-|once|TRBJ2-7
CASSQELIYEQYF
TGCGCCAGCAGCCAAGAACTCATCTACGAGCAGTACTTC
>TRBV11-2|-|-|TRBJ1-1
CASDYQTEAFF
TGTGCCAGCGACTATCAAACTGAAGCTTTCTTT
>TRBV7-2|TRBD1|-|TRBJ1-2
CASSFFDRGGGYTF
TGTGCCAGCAGCTTCTTTGACAGGGGCGGAGGCTACACCTTC
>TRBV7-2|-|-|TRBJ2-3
CASSLTTTDTQYF
TGTGCCAGCAGCTTAACCACCACAGATACGCAGTATTTT
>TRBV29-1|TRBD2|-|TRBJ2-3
CSVEGTSGGTDTQYF
TGCAGCGTTGAAGGGACTAGCGGGGGCACAGATACGCAGTATTTT
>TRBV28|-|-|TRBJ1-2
CASSFSPFGYGYTF
TGTGCCAGCAGTTTTTCGCCCTTTGGGTATGGCTACACCTTC
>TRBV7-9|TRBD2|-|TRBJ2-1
CASSARDYDEQFF
TGTGCCAGCAGCGCGCGGGACTACGATGAGCAGTTCTTC
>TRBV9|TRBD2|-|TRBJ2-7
CASSVGSGKREQYF
TGTGCCAGCAGCGTAGGTAGCGGGAAGCGAGAGCAGTACTTC
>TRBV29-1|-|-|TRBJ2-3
CSVGSRGVSTDTQYF
TGCAGCGTTGGTAGCAGGGGGGTAAGCACAGATACGCAGTATTTT
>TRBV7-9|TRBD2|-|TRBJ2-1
CASSGTGTSSYNEQFF
TGTGCCAGCAGCGGAACCGGGACTAGCAGTTACAATGAGCAGTTCTTC
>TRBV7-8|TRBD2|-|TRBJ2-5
CASSLEAGAQETQYF
TGTGCCAGCAGTCTTGAAGCGGGAGCCCAAGAGACCCAGTACTTC
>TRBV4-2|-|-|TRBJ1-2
CASSQSKGGLYGYTF
TGTGCCAGCAGCCAGTCAAAGGGGGGCCTTTATGGCTACACCTTC
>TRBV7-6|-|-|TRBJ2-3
CASSGGQTDTQYF
TGTGCCAGCAGCGGGGGGCAGACAGATACGCAGTATTTT
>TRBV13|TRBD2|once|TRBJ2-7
CASSFRAGDSYEQYF
TGTGCCAGCAGCTTCCGGGCGGGAGACAGCTACGAGCAGTACTTC
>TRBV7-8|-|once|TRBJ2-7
CASSLGGPGGQYF
TGTGCCAGCAGCTTAGGGGGCCCCGGGGGGCAGTACTTC
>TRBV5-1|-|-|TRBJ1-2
CASSEGYGYTF
TGCGCCAGCAGCGAGGGGTATGGCTACACCTTC
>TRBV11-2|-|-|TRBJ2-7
CASSLRPGPDEQYF
TGTGCCAGCAGCTTACGACCCGGACCAGACGAGCAGTACTTC
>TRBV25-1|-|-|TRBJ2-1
CASSDLQGRDNEQFF
TGTGCCAGCAGTGACCTACAGGGCCGGGACAATGAGCAGTTCTTC
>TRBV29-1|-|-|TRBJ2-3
CSVERQIASTDTQYF
TGCAGCGTTGAAAGACAGATAGCTAGCACAGATACGCAGTATTTT
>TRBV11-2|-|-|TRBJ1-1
CASSLGPWEAFF
TGTGCCAGCAGCTTAGGACCTTGGGAAGCTTTCTTT
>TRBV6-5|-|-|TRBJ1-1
CASSLSGNTEAFF
TGTGCCAGCAGTCTCTCCGGGAACACTGAAGCTTTCTTT
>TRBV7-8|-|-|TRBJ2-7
CASSPLSGRSYEQYF
TGTGCCAGCAGCCCTCTGTCGGGGCGCTCCTACGAGCAGTACTTC
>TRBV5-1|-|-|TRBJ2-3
CASSPGAKLSTDTQYF
TGCGCCAGCAGCCCCGGCGCAAAGTTGAGCACAGATACGCAGTATTTT
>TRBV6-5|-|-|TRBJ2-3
CASSPGTDTQYF
TGTGCCAGCAGCCCGGGGACAGATACGCAGTATTTT
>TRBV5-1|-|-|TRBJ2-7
CASSLVGSYEQYF
TGCGCCAGCAGCTTGGTGGGTTCCTACGAGCAGTACTTC
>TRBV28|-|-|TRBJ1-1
CASTLQVQGFDEAFF
TGTGCCAGCACCCTCCAAGTGCAGGGGTTTGATGAAGCTTTCTTT
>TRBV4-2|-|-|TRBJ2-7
CASSPVDYFGEQYF
TGTGCCAGCAGCCCCGTGGACTATTTTGGCGAGCAGTACTTC
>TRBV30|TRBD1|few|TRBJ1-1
CAWNEGTGVLNTEAFF
TGTGCCTGGAATGAAGGGACAGGGGTCTTGAACACTGAAGCTTTCTTT
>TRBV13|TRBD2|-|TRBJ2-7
CASSFRWGGAYEQYF
TGTGCCAGCAGCTTCAGGTGGGGGGGGGCCTACGAGCAGTACTTC
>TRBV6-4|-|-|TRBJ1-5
CASSEDTYSNQPQHF
TGTGCCAGCAGTGAGGACACCTATAGCAATCAGCCCCAGCATTTT
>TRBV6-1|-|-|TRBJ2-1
CAGSEAKYHEQFF
TGTGCCGGCAGTGAAGCAAAATACCATGAGCAGTTCTTC
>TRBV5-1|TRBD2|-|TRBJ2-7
CASSGGEGGPRYEQYF
TGCGCCAGCAGCGGCGGGGAGGGAGGGCCCCGCTACGAGCAGTACTTC
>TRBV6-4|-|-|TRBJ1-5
CASSRNSNQPQHF
TGTGCCAGCAGTCGCAATAGCAATCAGCCCCAGCATTTT
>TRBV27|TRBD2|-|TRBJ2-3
CASSLTSGSYDTQYF
TGTGCCAGCAGTTTAACTAGCGGGAGCTACGATACGCAGTATTTT
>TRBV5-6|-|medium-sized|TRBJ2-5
CASSRGETQYF
TGTGCCAGCAGCCGCGGGGAGACCCAGTACTTC
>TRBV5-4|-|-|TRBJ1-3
CASSLAIGSGNTIYF
TGTGCCAGCAGCTTGGCTATCGGATCTGGAAACACCATATATTTT
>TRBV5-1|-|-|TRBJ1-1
CASTYNSNRVTEAFF
TGCGCCAGCACATATAATTCGAACAGGGTAACTGAAGCTTTCTTT
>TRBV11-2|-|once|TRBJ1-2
CASSLGSGADYGYTF
TGTGCCAGCAGCTTAGGATCGGGGGCCGACTATGGCTACACCTTC
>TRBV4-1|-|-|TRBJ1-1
CASSFRPGMNTEAFF
TGCGCCAGCAGCTTCCGGCCGGGTATGAACACTGAAGCTTTCTTT
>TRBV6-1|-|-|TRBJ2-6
CASRPLSGANVLTF
TGTGCCAGCAGGCCCTTAAGTGGGGCCAACGTCCTGACTTTC
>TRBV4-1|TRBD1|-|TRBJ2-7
CASSPRDSNYEQYF
TGCGCCAGCAGCCCGAGGGACAGTAACTACGAGCAGTACTTC
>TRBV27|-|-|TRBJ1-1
CASSLTGSEAFF
TGTGCCAGCAGTTTGACGGGGTCTGAAGCTTTCTTT
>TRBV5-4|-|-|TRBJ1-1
CASSLGVGTEAFF
TGTGCCAGCAGCTTGGGGGTCGGCACTGAAGCTTTCTTT
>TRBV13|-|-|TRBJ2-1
CASSLESGGTRRSEQFF
TGTGCCAGCAGCTTAGAGTCAGGGGGGACCAGGAGGAGTGAGCAGTTCTTC
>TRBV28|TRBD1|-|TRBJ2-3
CASSLQGEITDTQYF
TGTGCCAGCAGTTTACAGGGGGAGATCACAGATACGCAGTATTTT
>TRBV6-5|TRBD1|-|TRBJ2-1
CASSPGQSSYNEQFF
TGTGCCAGCAGTCCGGGACAGAGCTCCTACAATGAGCAGTTCTTC